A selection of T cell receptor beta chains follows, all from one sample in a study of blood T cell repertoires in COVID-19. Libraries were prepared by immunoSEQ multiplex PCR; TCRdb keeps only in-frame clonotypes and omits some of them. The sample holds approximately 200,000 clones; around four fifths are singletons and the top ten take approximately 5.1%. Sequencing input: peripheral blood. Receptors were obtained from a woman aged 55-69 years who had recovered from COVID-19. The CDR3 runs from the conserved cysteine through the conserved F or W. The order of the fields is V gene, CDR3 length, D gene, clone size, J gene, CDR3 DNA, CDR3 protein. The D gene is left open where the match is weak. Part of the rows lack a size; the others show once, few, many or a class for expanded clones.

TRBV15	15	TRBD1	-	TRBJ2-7	TGTGCCACCAGCAGAACCGGGACAGGGACCTACGAGCAGTACTTC	CATSRTGTGTYEQYF
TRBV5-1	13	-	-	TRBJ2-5	TGCGCCAGCAGCTTGGGCCGGCAAGAGACCCAGTACTTC	CASSLGRQETQYF
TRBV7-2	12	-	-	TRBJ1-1	TGTGCCAGCAGCTTATGGCCCTGGGGCGCTTTCTTT	CASSLWPWGAFF
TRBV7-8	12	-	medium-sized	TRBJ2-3	TGTGCCAGCAGCTTAGTCTCAGATACGCAGTATTTT	CASSLVSDTQYF
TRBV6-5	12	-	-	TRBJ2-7	TGTGCCAGCAGAACAAATTCCTACGAGCAGTACTTC	CASRTNSYEQYF
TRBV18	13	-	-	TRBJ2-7	TGTGCCAGCTCACCAGAGACACTTTACGAGCAGTACTTC	CASSPETLYEQYF
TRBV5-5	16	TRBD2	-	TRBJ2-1	TGTGCCAGCAGCTTGGGCGCGCTAGCGGGTAATCTCGAGCAGTTCTTC	CASSLGALAGNLEQFF
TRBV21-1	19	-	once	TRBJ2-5	TGTGCCAGCAGCAAAAACCCCGGGACTAGCGGGGGGGCTGGGGAGACCCAGTACTTC	CASSKNPGTSGGAGETQYF
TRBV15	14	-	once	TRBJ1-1	TGTGCCACCAGCGATCGCAGGGTGAACACTGAAGCTTTCTTT	CATSDRRVNTEAFF
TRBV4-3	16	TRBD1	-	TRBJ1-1	TGCGCCAGCAGCCAGGGACAGGGGTTAATGAACACTGAAGCTTTCTTT	CASSQGQGLMNTEAFF
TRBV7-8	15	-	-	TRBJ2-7	TGTGCCAGCAGCTTAGTAGGACTACCTCCCTACGAGCAGTACTTC	CASSLVGLPPYEQYF
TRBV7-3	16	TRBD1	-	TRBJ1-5	TGTGCCAGCAACCCAACGGCAGGACAGGCGGATCAGCCCCAGCATTTT	CASNPTAGQADQPQHF
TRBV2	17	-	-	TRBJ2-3	TGTGCCAGCAGTGAAGAAGGAACGGGGGAACTCACAGATACGCAGTATTTT	CASSEEGTGELTDTQYF
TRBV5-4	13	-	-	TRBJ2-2	TGTGCCAGCAGCAACGACATCGTCGGGGAGCTGTTTTTT	CASSNDIVGELFF
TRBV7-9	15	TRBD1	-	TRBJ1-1	TGTGCCAGCAGCACTTCCGGGACAGGGGGCGAGAAAGCTTTCTTT	CASSTSGTGGEKAFF
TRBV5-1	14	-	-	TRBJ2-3	TGCGCCAGCAGCTTGAAGCAAGACACAGATACGCAGTATTTT	CASSLKQDTDTQYF
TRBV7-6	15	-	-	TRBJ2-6	TGTGCCAGCAGCTTACTGGACTATGGGGCCAACGTCCTGACTTTC	CASSLLDYGANVLTF
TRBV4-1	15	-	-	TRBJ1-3	TGCGCCAGCAGCCAAGGCAGGGCGCAGGGAAACACCATATATTTT	CASSQGRAQGNTIYF
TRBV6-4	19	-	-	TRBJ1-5	TGTGCCAGCATCGATTTGGGGATGACACCACGGACTGGCAATCAGCCCCAGCATTTT	CASIDLGMTPRTGNQPQHF
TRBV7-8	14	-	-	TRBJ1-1	TGTGCCAGCAGCTTAGGGGCGGGGATCGCTGAAGCTTTCTTT	CASSLGAGIAEAFF
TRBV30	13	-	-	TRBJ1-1	TGTGCCTGGAGTAGACAGTCGGATACTGAAGCTTTCTTT	CAWSRQSDTEAFF
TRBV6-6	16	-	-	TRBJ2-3	TGTGCCAGCAGTCGACCCAGCGGCTTCAGCACAGATACGCAGTATTTT	CASSRPSGFSTDTQYF
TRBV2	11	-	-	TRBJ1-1	TGTGCCAGCAGTGGTGCGGGCCTGGCTTTCTTT	CASSGAGLAFF
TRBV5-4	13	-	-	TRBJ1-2	TGTGCCAGCAGCTTGGGAGCCTACTATGGCTACACCTTC	CASSLGAYYGYTF
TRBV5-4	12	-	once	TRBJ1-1	TGTGCCAGCAGTTTGGGACAAAATGAAGCTTTCTTT	CASSLGQNEAFF
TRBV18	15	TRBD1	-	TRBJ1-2	TGTGCCAGCTCACCCCATCCGGGACAGTTCTATGGCTACACCTTC	CASSPHPGQFYGYTF
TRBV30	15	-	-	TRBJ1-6	TGTGCCTGGAGTGCCGGGGGTTCGAATAATTCACCCCTCCACTTT	CAWSAGGSNNSPLHF
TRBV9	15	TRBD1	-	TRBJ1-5	TGTGCCAGCAGCCCCCGACAGGGTCCCAATCAGCCCCAGCATTTT	CASSPRQGPNQPQHF
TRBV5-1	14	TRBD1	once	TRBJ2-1	TGCGCCAGCAGCTTAGGGACAGGGTTCGATGAGCAGTTCTTC	CASSLGTGFDEQFF
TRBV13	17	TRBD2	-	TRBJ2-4	TGTGCCAGCAGCCCCCGACTTCTAGCGGGGGGGAAAAACATTCAGTACTTC	CASSPRLLAGGKNIQYF
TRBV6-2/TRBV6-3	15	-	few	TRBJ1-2	TGTGCCAGCAGTTATTCACTCAGGGCGGACTATGGCTACACCTTC	CASSYSLRADYGYTF
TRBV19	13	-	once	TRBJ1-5	TGTGCCAGTATGGGGGGATACAATCAGCCCCAGCATTTT	CASMGGYNQPQHF
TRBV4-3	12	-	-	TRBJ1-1	TGCGCCAGCAGAGGGGGGAACACTGAAGCTTTCTTT	CASRGGNTEAFF
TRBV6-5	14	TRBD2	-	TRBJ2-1	TGTGCCAGCAGTCGACTAGCGGTGTACAATGAGCAGTTCTTC	CASSRLAVYNEQFF
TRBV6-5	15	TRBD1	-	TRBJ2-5	TGTGCCAGCAGTTACTCGGGACAGGGGGCAGAGACCCAGTACTTC	CASSYSGQGAETQYF
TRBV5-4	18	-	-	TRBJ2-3	TGTGCCAGCAGCTCGAAAGGTAGCGCCCCGCCGAGCACAGATACGCAGTATTTT	CASSSKGSAPPSTDTQYF
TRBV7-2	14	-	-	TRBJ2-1	TGTGCCAGCAGCCCCGCGCCTATATACAATGAGCAGTTCTTC	CASSPAPIYNEQFF
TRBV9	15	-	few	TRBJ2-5	TGTGCCAGCAGCCCTGGGTTCGGGATGAGAGAGACCCAGTACTTC	CASSPGFGMRETQYF
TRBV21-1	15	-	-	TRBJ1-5	TGTGCCAGCAGCACTGTAAAGACTTTCAATCAGCCCCAGCATTTT	CASSTVKTFNQPQHF
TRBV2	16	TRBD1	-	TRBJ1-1	TGTGCCAGCAGTGAAGGTCGGAACAGGGGGTTCTCTGAAGCTTTCTTT	CASSEGRNRGFSEAFF
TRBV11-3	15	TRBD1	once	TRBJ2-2	TGTGCCAGCAGCCGATTGACAGGGGGGGCCGGGGAGCTGTTTTTT	CASSRLTGGAGELFF
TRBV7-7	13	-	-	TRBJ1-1	TGTGCTAGCAGCTCGGACAGGAACACTGAAGCTTTCTTT	CASSSDRNTEAFF
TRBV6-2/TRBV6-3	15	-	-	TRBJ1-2	TGTGCCAGCAGTCTGGGGACACCTTGGTCCTATGGCTACACCTTC	CASSLGTPWSYGYTF
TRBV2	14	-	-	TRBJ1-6	TGTGCCAGCTATTCCACAGGATCCAATTCACCCCTCCACTTT	CASYSTGSNSPLHF
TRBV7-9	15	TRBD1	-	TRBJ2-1	TGTGCCAGCAGCTTCGGGACAGGGGGGTTCGATGAGCAGTTCTTC	CASSFGTGGFDEQFF
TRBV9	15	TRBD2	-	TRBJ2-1	TGTGCCAGCAGCGGGGTAGCGGGGCCCTACAATGAGCAGTTCTTC	CASSGVAGPYNEQFF
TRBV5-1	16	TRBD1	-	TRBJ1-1	TGCGCCAGCAGCGTCACGTACAGGGGATCAAACACTGAAGCTTTCTTT	CASSVTYRGSNTEAFF
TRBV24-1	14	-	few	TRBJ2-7	TGTGCCACCAGACGTCGGGGTCGGGCCTACGAGCAGTACTTC	CATRRRGRAYEQYF
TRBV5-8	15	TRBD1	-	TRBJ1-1	TGTGCCAGCAGCTCATCCCGGGGGGGACAGGGAGAAGCTTTCTTT	CASSSSRGGQGEAFF
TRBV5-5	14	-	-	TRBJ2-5	TGTGCCAGCAGTTTGACAGAAATACAAGAGACCCAGTACTTC	CASSLTEIQETQYF
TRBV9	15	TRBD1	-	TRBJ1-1	TGTGCCAGCAGCGTCCTGGACAGGGGTGGGACTGAAGCTTTCTTT	CASSVLDRGGTEAFF
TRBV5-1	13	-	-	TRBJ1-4	TGCGCCAGCCGACAGACTGGCGATGAAAAACTGTTTTTT	CASRQTGDEKLFF